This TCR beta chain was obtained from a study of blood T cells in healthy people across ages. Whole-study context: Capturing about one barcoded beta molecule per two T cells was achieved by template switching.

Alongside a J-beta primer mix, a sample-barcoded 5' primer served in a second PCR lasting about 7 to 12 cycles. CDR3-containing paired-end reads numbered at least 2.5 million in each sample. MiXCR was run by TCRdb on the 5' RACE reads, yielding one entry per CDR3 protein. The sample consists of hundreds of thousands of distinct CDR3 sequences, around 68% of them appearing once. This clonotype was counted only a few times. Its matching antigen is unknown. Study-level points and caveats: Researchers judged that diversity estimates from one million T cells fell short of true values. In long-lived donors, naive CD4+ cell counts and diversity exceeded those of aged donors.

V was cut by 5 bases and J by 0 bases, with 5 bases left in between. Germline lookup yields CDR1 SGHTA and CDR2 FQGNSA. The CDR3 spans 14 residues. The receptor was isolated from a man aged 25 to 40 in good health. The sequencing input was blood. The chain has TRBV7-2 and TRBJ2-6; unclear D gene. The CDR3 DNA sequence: TGTGCCAGCAGCATTAACTCTGGGGCCAACGTCCTGACTTTC. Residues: CASSINSGANVLTF.